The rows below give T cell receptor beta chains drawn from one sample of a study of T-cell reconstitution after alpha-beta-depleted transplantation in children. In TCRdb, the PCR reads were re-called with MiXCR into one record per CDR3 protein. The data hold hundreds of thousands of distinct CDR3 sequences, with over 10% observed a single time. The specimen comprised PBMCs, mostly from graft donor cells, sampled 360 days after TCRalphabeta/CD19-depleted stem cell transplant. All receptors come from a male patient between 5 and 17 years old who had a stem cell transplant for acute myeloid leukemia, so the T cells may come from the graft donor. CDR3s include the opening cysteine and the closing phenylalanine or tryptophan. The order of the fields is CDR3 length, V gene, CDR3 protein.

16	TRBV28	CASSFRDRVMREKLFF
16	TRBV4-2	CASSLEPGQESYGYTF
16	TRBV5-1	CASSLEEVSGANVLTF
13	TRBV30	CAWSVSAEVEQYF
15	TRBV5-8	CASSGGLAFTGELFF
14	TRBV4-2	CASSQDGDAYEQYF
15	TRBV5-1	CASSLAAYLTDTQYF
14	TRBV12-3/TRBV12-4	CASSPGGTGPEQYF
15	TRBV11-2	CASSTTEQNTGELFF
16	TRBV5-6	CASSLALIAGVNEQFF
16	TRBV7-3	CASSSNRVSGPDTQYF
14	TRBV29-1	CSVSVNGGGNEQFF
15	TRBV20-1	CSASGEPYSNQPQHF
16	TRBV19	CASSISRGARGREQFF
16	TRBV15	CATSRDQTGISYEQYF
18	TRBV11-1	CASSQAGGRFQGDSPLHF
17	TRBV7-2	CASSLGPGRDGKNIQYF
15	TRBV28	CASSPSGTRSNEQFF
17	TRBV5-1	CASSLVAGVSNTGELFF
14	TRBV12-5	CASGPSGSGETQYF
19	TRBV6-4	CASRTLAGGTEPNSVEQFF
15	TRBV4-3	CASSQGSAHGYGYTF
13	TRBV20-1	CSARGGGDYGYTF
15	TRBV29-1	CSVDGLAGPTDTQYF